Following are 5 T cell receptor beta chains from one sample sequenced in a study of blood T cell repertoires in COVID-19. The method was immunoSEQ multiplex PCR; TCRdb's version includes in-frame clones alone and lacks a portion of them. Among 250,000 to 300,000 clones listed, about 86% were seen once. Sequencing was performed on peripheral blood. Source of these receptors: a man aged 18-30 years with active or convalescent COVID-19.

This clone appeared a single time. This chain uses TRBV4-2 with TRBJ2-3; TRBD2 aligns across 11 bases. This CDR3 is built from 18 residues. Germline V gives CDR1 LGHNA, CDR2 YNFKEQ. The V segment lost 1 base and the J segment 0 bases; nucleotides outside the gene matches: 6. DNA of the CDR3: TGTGCCAGCAGCCAAGCCCCTAGCGGGGGGCATAGCACAGATACGCAGTATTTT. It translates to CASSQAPSGGHSTDTQYF.

This rearrangement joins TRBV7-3 to TRBJ2-7, with 9 bases fitting TRBD1. This CDR3 is built from 12 residues. Losses at the gene ends were 5 bases for V and 7 bases for J; bases not matched to a gene: 3. CDR1 and CDR2 from the germline V gene are SGHTA and FQGTGA. The CDR3 region has the DNA TGTGCCAGCAGCCGGACAGGGGAGGAGCAGTACTTC. It yields the protein CASSRTGEEQYF.

This chain uses TRBV9 with TRBJ2-5; D not certain. The ends were cut back, 4 bases at V and 2 bases at J, with 9 bases in the middle. Per the germline V gene, CDR1 is SGDLS and CDR2 is YYNGEE. This CDR3 comprises 13 residues. CDR3 protein: CASSPIDQETQYF. In DNA, the CDR3 is TGTGCCAGCAGCCCTATCGATCAAGAGACCCAGTACTTC.

The chain recombines TRBV14 with TRBJ1-2; the D is unclear. This CDR3 region has 13 residues. The V end was cut by 4 bases, the J end by 3 bases, with 9 bases between. CDR1 is SGHDN and CDR2 is FVKESK in the germline V gene. CDR3 region: CASSLGRYYGYTF. The CDR3 DNA follows: TGTGCCAGCAGCCTGGGGAGGTACTATGGCTACACCTTC.

The chain uses TRBV2 and TRBJ2-5, with D tentatively TRBD2 (6 bases). Germline V CDR1 and CDR2: SNHLY, FYNNEI. Trimming pared 4 bases from V and 5 bases from J, leaving 20 bases between. CDR3 size: 16 residues. The chain's CDR3 is CASSGGTLMEGETQYF. As DNA, the CDR3 is TGTGCCAGCAGTGGGGGGACCTTGATGGAGGGGGAGACCCAGTACTTC.